This T cell receptor beta chain was obtained from a study of graft-versus-host responses after intestinal transplantation. Study-level background: Once they had received anti-thymocyte globulin induction, all recipients took tacrolimus and steroids for about three years.

Broader study findings: GvH clones occurred in recipient marrow; some first appeared in ileum or blood.

Co-plated with around 200,000 CFSE-labeled responder cells were around 200,000 irradiated, violet-dye-labeled stimulator cells. Once the reaction had ended, proliferating CFSE-low CD3+CD4+ and CD3+CD8+ responders were sorted. Sequencing used immunoSEQ multiplex PCR; TCRdb keeps in-frame clones, though not all of them. The table has about 21,000 clones, 33% seen once. The clonotype originates from a human patient who received an intestinal transplant. The sample consisted of alloreactive CD8+ T cells from a mixed lymphocyte reaction culture, taken before intestinal transplant. Subset reported: CFSE-low proliferating T cells sorted from roughly six-day pre-transplant mixed lymphocyte reaction (GvH or HvG direction).

The CDR3 sequence is CASSLGGEAQYF. Here the CDR3 DNA reads TGTGCCAGCAGCCTAGGGGGGGAGGCGCAGTATTTT. The chain employs TRBV7-9 and TRBJ2-3; maybe TRBD2 (7 bases). Trimming took 5 bases from V and 10 from J, leaving 13 bases between them. CDR3 size: 12 residues. Germline V gene lookup returns CDR1 SEHNR and CDR2 FQNEAQ (reference sequence).